The entry below gives a single TCR beta chain sequence along with its context. The antigen is not known. The V gene lost 6 bases and the J gene lost 4 bases, with 19 bases spanning the gap. This CDR3 has 15 residues. Germline CDR1 and CDR2: SGHNT and YYREEE (reference sequence). PCR employed 60 Vbeta and 13 Jbeta primers. Data came from immunoSEQ multiplex PCR; TCRdb stores just in-frame clones and leaves some out. The table lists more than 55,000 clones, about 80% of them singletons, with roughly 4.5% in the top ten. This entry is derived from a study of cytomegalovirus exposure and HLA in healthy donors. Regarding the study as a whole: In an earlier analysis, about 87% or about 30%: the productive usage of most TCR beta V segments. It was only CMV serostatus that was available as immune exposure information.

The chain joins TRBV5-4 to TRBJ1-2; D is possibly TRBD1 (6 bases). The sample consisted of PBMCs. This receptor was taken from a man younger than 45 in good health and CMV-seronegative. The CDR3 is CASILRPGDPYGYTF. CDR3 DNA: TGTGCCAGCATCCTCCGTCCAGGGGATCCCTATGGCTACACCTTC. Based on the CDR3 plus reference TRBV5-4 and TRBJ1-2, the full variable domain is ETGVTQSPTHLIKTRGQQVTLRCSSQSGHNTVSWYQQALGQGPQFIFQYYREEENGRGNFPPRFSGLQFPNYSSELNVNALELDDSALYLCASILRPGDPYGYTFGSGTRLTVV.